The 24 T cell receptor beta chains presented below share a single source sample, sequenced in a study of T cells in Graves' hyperthyroidism and ophthalmopathy. What was amplified from RNA transcripts were TCR beta CDR3 regions. HTBI primers were the set used in a first-round RT-PCR of the TCR CDR3. TCRdb ran MiXCR on the multiplex PCR reads and lists one entry per CDR3 protein. The table includes about 210,000 distinct CDR3 sequences, 15% to 20% detected once. The material sequenced was blood. The source is a man in his fifties with Graves' hyperthyroidism.

The gene calls are TRBV24-1 and TRBJ2-3, with TRBD2 identical over 12 bases. Germline assignment: CDR1 KGHDR and CDR2 SFDVKD. The CDR3 length is 16 residues. V shed 6 bases and J 2 bases; nucleotides not matched to a gene: 5. The CDR3 nucleotides read TGTGCCACCAGTTTCGGACTAGCGGGACCCACAGATACGCAGTATTTT. As protein: CATSFGLAGPTDTQYF.

This clonotype was seen at least ten times. The rearrangement uses TRBV2 and TRBJ2-7, with D perhaps matching TRBD1 (5 bases). The CDR3 has 13 amino acids. Trimming shortened V by 5 bases and J by 3 bases, and 11 bases separated the two germline ends. Germline loops: CDR1 SNHLY, CDR2 FYNNEI. The CDR3 spells CASSRGHYYEQYF. The CDR3 region has the DNA TGTGCCAGCAGTAGAGGACATTACTACGAGCAGTACTTC.

Ten or more counts support this clonotype. The J gene is TRBJ2-2, the V gene TRBV28; 14 nucleotides line up with TRBD2. CDR1 is MDHEN and CDR2 is SYDVKM in the germline V gene. The CDR3 totals 16 residues. Unmatched junction bases numbered 5, after V lost 5 bases and J lost 6 bases. DNA for the CDR3: TGTGCCAGCAGTCCGACTAGCGGGAGGGTCGCCGGGGAGCTGTTTTTT. It is translated as CASSPTSGRVAGELFF. Looking up the rest from reference TRBV28 and TRBJ2-2 gives the full variable domain: DVKVTQSSRYLVKRTGEKVFLECVQDMDHENMFWYRQDPGLGLRLIYFSYDVKMKEKGDIPEGYSVSREKKERFSLILESASTNQTSMYLCASSPTSGRVAGELFFGEGSRLTVL.

At least ten counts were recorded for this clonotype. The V and J genes are TRBV5-1 and TRBJ2-7, with D hard to call. Germline V lookup: CDR1 SGHRS, CDR2 YFSETQ. V lost 0 bases to trimming and J lost 3 bases, with 7 bases between them. This CDR3 is 13 amino acids long. CDR3 nucleotide sequence: TGCGCCAGCAGCTTGGAGGTGTACTACGAGCAGTACTTC. This sequence encodes CASSLEVYYEQYF.

This clonotype showed up just a few times. This chain joins TRBV9 and TRBJ2-3; no firm D call. The germline V and J ends were trimmed by 0 bases and 3 bases, with 2 bases remaining between them. The CDR3 loop spans 12 amino acids. Germline CDR1 is SGDLS and CDR2 is YYNGEE. In DNA form, the CDR3 reads TGTGCCAGCAGCGTAGGGACAGATACGCAGTATTTT. Its translation: CASSVGTDTQYF.

There are many counts of this clonotype. The chain employs TRBV27 and TRBJ2-1, with TRBD2 matching 7 bases. CDR3 length equals 16 residues. J lost 3 bases, V lost 7 bases, and 12 bases had no gene match. Germline CDR1 MNHEY, CDR2 SMNVEV (reference sequence). CDR3 DNA: TGTGCCAGCACCCAAAGCGGGGACTCAAACTACAATGAGCAGTTCTTC. This codes for CASTQSGDSNYNEQFF.

The V call is TRBV19, the J call TRBJ2-7, with D hard to call. The V gene's germline CDR1 is LNHDA and CDR2 SQIVND (reference sequence). The length of the CDR3 is 13 residues. With 4 bases removed from V and 5 bases from J, the gap between germline ends came to 12 bases. CDR3 in DNA: TGTGCCAGTAGTAACCCAGCCCGACACGAGCAGTACTTC. It translates to CASSNPARHEQYF.

This clonotype was observed many times. The chain uses TRBV6-1 and TRBJ1-3, with 7 nucleotides matching TRBD1. V lost 5 bases to trimming and J lost 7 bases; unmatched junction nucleotides: 8. Germline V gene sequence: CDR1 MNHNS, CDR2 SASEGT. This CDR3 has 14 amino acids. CDR3 sequence: CASSPRQGPNTIYF. The CDR3 region has the DNA TGTGCCAGCAGTCCTCGACAGGGTCCGAACACCATATATTTT.

The gene calls are TRBV3-1 and TRBJ2-7; 9 nucleotides align to TRBD1. CDR1 is LGHDT and CDR2 is YNNKEL in the germline V gene (reference sequence). Trimming removed 1 base from V and 13 bases from J; junction bases left unmatched: 8. The CDR3 loop spans 13 amino acids. The CDR3: CASSQVDRGPCYF. The CDR3 region has the DNA TGTGCCAGCAGCCAAGTGGACAGGGGTCCTTGCTACTTC.

This clonotype has ten or more counts. This rearrangement joins TRBV7-9 to TRBJ2-3; 11 nucleotides align to TRBD2. This CDR3 contains 18 residues. Germline V lookup: CDR1 SEHNR, CDR2 FQNEAQ (reference sequence). The V gene end was trimmed by 5 bases and the J gene end by 0 bases; junction bases not matched to a gene: 10. The CDR3 region is CASSGASGGPLSTDTQYF. CDR3 sequence (DNA): TGTGCCAGCAGCGGCGCTAGCGGGGGGCCACTCAGCACAGATACGCAGTATTTT.

In this sample, this clonotype turned up many times. The V call is TRBV28, the J call TRBJ2-3, with 7 bases lining up with TRBD2. Per germline, CDR1 MDHEN and CDR2 SYDVKM. V lost 10 bases to trimming and J lost 1 base; unmatched junction nucleotides: 11. CDR3 size: 15 residues. Here the CDR3 reads CATKAGSDGTDTQYF. CDR3 DNA sequence: TGTGCCACCAAAGCGGGAAGCGATGGCACAGATACGCAGTATTTT.

This clonotype was detected a few times. CDR3 bases: TGTGCCAGCAGCACCGACACCTATCATCAGCCCCAGCATTTT. Translation: CASSTDTYHQPQHF. The chain employs TRBV28 and TRBJ1-5; D gene ambiguous. The CDR3 extends over 14 amino acids. The V end was cut by 6 bases, the J end by 5 bases, with 14 bases between. CDR1 is MDHEN and CDR2 is SYDVKM in the germline V gene.

This clonotype was recorded at least ten times. V is TRBV12-3 or TRBV12-4 and J is TRBJ2-1; the match to TRBD2 covers 12 bases. Trimming removed 3 bases from V and 8 bases from J; junction bases left unmatched: 8. The CDR3 is made up of 16 amino acids. CDR3 in DNA: TGTGCCAGCAGTTTTGGGGCTAGCGGGAGGGCGGATGAGCAGTTCTTC. Its protein product is CASSFGASGRADEQFF.

The sample holds a few counts of this clonotype. The CDR3 here is CASSFWQLGTDTQYF. CDR3 nucleotides: TGTGCCAGCAGCTTTTGGCAGCTTGGCACAGATACGCAGTATTTT. The genes are TRBV7-2 and TRBJ2-3, with no clear D. The CDR3 sequence is 15 residues long. V dropped 3 bases and J dropped 1 base, with 11 bases sitting between them. In germline, CDR1 is SGHTA, CDR2 FQGNSA.

This clonotype was seen ten or more times. This rearrangement joins TRBV11-2 to TRBJ2-1; tentative D call: TRBD2 (6 bases). This CDR3 spans 13 amino acids. Germline lookup yields CDR1 SGHAT and CDR2 FQNNGV. The CDR3 protein is CASGGLTNREQFF. As DNA, the CDR3 is TGTGCATCCGGGGGACTCACTAACCGTGAGCAGTTCTTC. The full variable domain, its missing parts supplied by reference TRBV11-2 and TRBJ2-1, is EAGVAQSPRYKIIEKRQSVAFWCNPISGHATLYWYQQILGQGPKLLIQFQNNGVVDDSQLPKDRFSAERLKGVDSTLKIQPAKLEDSAVYLCASGGLTNREQFFGPGTRLTVL.

The rearrangement joins TRBV12-3 or TRBV12-4 to TRBJ2-2; no clear D gene. Trimming removed 5 bases at V and 6 bases at J, with 10 bases between. This CDR3 comprises 13 residues. For the CDR3, the DNA is TGTGCCAGCAGTCCCCTTAACGCCGGGGAGCTGTTTTTT. Amino acids: CASSPLNAGELFF.

The table lists this clonotype with many counts. The gene calls are TRBV4-2 and TRBJ2-1, with TRBD2 matching 15 bases. CDR3 length: 20 amino acids. Unmatched junction bases numbered 9, after V lost 2 bases and J lost 1 base. The V gene's germline CDR1 is LGHNA and CDR2 YNFKEQ. The CDR3 nucleotides are TGTGCCAGCAGCCAACCGCCGGGACTAGCGGGAGGCAGGTCCTACAATGAGCAGTTCTTC. Residues: CASSQPPGLAGGRSYNEQFF.

There are many counts of this clonotype. The chain recombines TRBV30 with TRBJ2-1; no reliable D call. The CDR3 totals 13 residues. Germline V gene lookup returns CDR1 GTSNPN and CDR2 SVGIG (reference sequence). V dropped 2 bases and J dropped 10 bases, with 15 bases sitting between them. The CDR3 nucleotides are TGTGCCTGGAGTCGCCGCCCCGCGGCGGAGCAGTTCTTC. This gives the protein CAWSRRPAAEQFF.

The sample holds one count of this clonotype. A much larger clone differs by one base, so this may be a read error. The V and J genes are TRBV10-3 and TRBJ2-7; 7 nucleotides line up with TRBD2. Germline loops: CDR1 ENHRY, CDR2 SYGVKD. V shed 6 bases and J 6 bases; nucleotides not matched to a gene: 11. This CDR3 is 14 amino acids long. CDR3 loop: CAISGLEGTSEQYF. CDR3 bases: TGTGCCATCAGCGGACTAGAGGGGACGTCCGAGCAGTACTTC.

This clonotype occurred many times. The chain uses TRBV7-8 and TRBJ2-3; 8 bases are shared with TRBD2. The CDR3 contains 19 residues. Germline assignment: CDR1 SGHVS and CDR2 FQNEAQ. With 5 bases clipped from V and 2 bases from J, the junction kept 18 bases outside the gene matches. CDR3 protein: CASSVAGSPAGGNTDTQYF. DNA for the CDR3: TGTGCCAGCAGCGTTGCAGGGTCCCCTGCGGGAGGAAACACAGATACGCAGTATTTT.

Only a few counts were recorded for this clonotype. The chain has TRBV7-2 and TRBJ2-1; either TRBD1 or TRBD2 may fit D (6 bases each). V lost 5 bases and J 4 bases, leaving 27 bases between the germline ends. This CDR3 comprises 19 residues. The germline V gene has CDR1 SGHTA and CDR2 FQGNSA. Written as DNA, the CDR3 is TGTGCCAGCAGCCTACCGAAGCAGCGCCCGGGGGCGGCTTACAATGAGCAGTTCTTC. It codes for CASSLPKQRPGAAYNEQFF.

This clonotype was detected many times. This chain joins TRBV24-1 and TRBJ2-3; 7 bases match TRBD1. This CDR3 has 17 residues. J was trimmed by 0 bases and V by 5 bases; bases with no gene match: 10. CDR1 KGHDR and CDR2 SFDVKD come from the germline V gene. CDR3 region: CATSAVKGADSTDTQYF. The DNA for the CDR3 is TGTGCCACCAGTGCCGTAAAGGGGGCAGATAGCACAGATACGCAGTATTTT.

This clonotype has a handful of counts. One base away lies a much larger clone, so this may be a sequencing read error. The CDR3 spells CNIGQGEVCGYTF. CDR3 DNA sequence: TGCAATATAGGACAGGGGGAGGTGTGTGGCTACACCTTC. The rearrangement uses TRBV20-1 and TRBJ1-2; 10 bases are a match to TRBD1. The CDR3 length is 13 residues. CDR1 and CDR2 (germline): DFQATT, SNEGSKA (reference sequence).

This clonotype came up many times. CDR3 residues: CASSVGGLAELNEQFF. The CDR3, as DNA: TGTGCCAGCAGCGTGGGTGGATTAGCGGAGCTCAATGAGCAGTTCTTC. This chain connects TRBV9 to TRBJ2-1, with a weak D call TRBD2 (6 bases). CDR3 length: 16 residues. Germline CDR1 SGDLS, CDR2 YYNGEE. V gave up 2 bases and J gave up 6 bases, with 18 bases separating them.